This TCR beta chain was captured by sequencing in a study of T cell changes during pregnancy in multiple sclerosis. The repertoire was sequenced with immunoSEQ multiplex PCR; TCRdb's copy has only in-frame clones and lacks some. The sample shows 85,000 to 130,000 clones, almost 95% of them seen only once. Trimming stripped 3 bases from V and 1 base from J, with 17 bases between. Germline V gene data show CDR1 as LNHDA and CDR2 as SQIVND (reference sequence). The CDR3 spans 17 residues. The sequence was collected from a female donor with multiple sclerosis, enrolled in a pregnancy study. The chain uses TRBV19 and TRBJ2-3, with D possibly matching TRBD2 (7 bases). The sample here was peripheral blood, taken before pregnancy. CDR3 sequence reads: CASSMRGGVVRTDTQYF. The CDR3 nucleotides read TGTGCCAGTAGTATGAGAGGGGGGGTGGTTCGCACAGATACGCAGTATTTT. The whole variable domain, remainder taken from reference TRBV19 and TRBJ2-3, is DGGITQSPKYLFRKEGQNVTLSCEQNLNHDAMYWYRQDPGQGLRLIYYSQIVNDFQKGDIAEGYSVSREKKESFPLTVTSAQKNPTAFYLCASSMRGGVVRTDTQYFGPGTRLTVL.